Each of the 7 T cell receptor beta chains below was sequenced from the same sample in a study of blood T cell repertoires in COVID-19. Method: immunoSEQ multiplex PCR; TCRdb's copy keeps in-frame clones and lacks some. There are 35,000 to 45,000 clones in the sample; approximately 90% occur only once, and more than 2% lies in the top ten. The source material was peripheral blood. The receptors were sampled from a human donor in a cohort sampled during active COVID-19.

The chain uses TRBV6-5 and TRBJ2-5; no clear D gene. V lost 4 bases, J lost 2 bases, and 8 bases lay in between. The CDR3 extends over 13 amino acids. Germline-derived CDR1 and CDR2 are MNHEY and SVGAGI. The CDR3 coding sequence is TGTGCCAGCAGTTCAGGTAGTCAAGAGACCCAGTACTTC. As protein: CASSSGSQETQYF.

The V gene is TRBV7-9, the J gene TRBJ2-3; D possibly corresponds to TRBD2 (6 bases). The CDR3 runs 14 residues. The V gene's germline CDR1 is SEHNR and CDR2 FQNEAQ (reference sequence). Trimming shortened V by 6 bases and J by 2 bases, and 12 bases separated the two germline ends. In nucleotides, the CDR3 is TGTGCCAGCAGGGGGGACTTATCCACAGATACGCAGTATTTT. Protein product: CASRGDLSTDTQYF.

The rearrangement joins TRBV29-1 to TRBJ2-7, with D possibly TRBD2 on 6 matching bases. Trimming removed 5 bases at V and 3 bases at J, with 20 bases between. CDR3 length: 15 amino acids. The germline gives CDR1 SQVTM, CDR2 ANQGSEA. CDR3 nucleotides: TGCAGCGTTCCCGCGGATACTAGGGGAGGCTACGAGCAGTACTTC. It codes for CSVPADTRGGYEQYF.

The chain uses TRBV27 and TRBJ1-4, with 7 bases that match TRBD1. After removal of 6 bases from V and 3 bases from J, the junction contained 7 bases not matched to a gene. Germline V gives CDR1 MNHEY, CDR2 SMNVEV (reference sequence). There are 15 residues in the CDR3. This CDR3 is CASRSQGRANEKLFF. The CDR3 DNA reads TGTGCCAGCAGGTCACAGGGGCGGGCTAATGAAAAACTGTTTTTT.

The J gene is TRBJ2-5, the V gene TRBV7-9, with TRBD2 matching 12 bases. The CDR3 runs 16 residues. The V and J ends lost 5 bases and 5 bases, in that order; junction bases with no gene match: 9. Germline loops: CDR1 SEHNR, CDR2 FQNEAQ (reference sequence). This CDR3 is CASSLTSGGNWETQYF. Written as DNA, the CDR3 is TGTGCCAGCAGCCTTACTAGCGGGGGGAATTGGGAGACCCAGTACTTC. The variable domain in full, completed from reference TRBV7-9 and TRBJ2-5, reads DTGVSQNPRHKITKRGQNVTFRCDPISEHNRLYWYRQTLGQGPEFLTYFQNEAQLEKSRLLSDRFSAERPKGSFSTLEIQRTEQGDSAMYLCASSLTSGGNWETQYFGPGTRLLVL.

The rearrangement uses TRBV9 and TRBJ2-3; 9 positions match TRBD2. The CDR3 has 15 amino acids. The germline V gene encodes CDR1 SGDLS and CDR2 YYNGEE. V shed 2 bases and J 1 base; nucleotides not matched to a gene: 2. CDR3 loop: CASSVGGGGTDTQYF. CDR3 sequence (DNA): TGTGCCAGCAGCGTTGGCGGGGGGGGCACAGATACGCAGTATTTT.

J is TRBJ2-7 and V is TRBV2, with a possible D match to TRBD1 (5 bases). V shed 8 bases and J shed 3 bases, with 11 bases lying between them. Germline CDR1 is SNHLY and CDR2 is FYNNEI. There are 12 residues in the CDR3. CDR3 residues: CASQGTYYEQYF. The CDR3 bases are TGTGCCAGCCAGGGCACTTACTACGAGCAGTACTTC.